This T cell receptor beta chain was documented in a study of T cells in tumors after PD-1 blockade. The assay was immunoSEQ multiplex PCR, and TCRdb's table has in-frame clones only and misses some. The table lists about 5,000 clones, about four fifths of them singletons. This clone was seen once. Trimming left V 2 bases short and J 6 bases short, with 9 bases between. Germline V gene data show CDR1 as SGDLS and CDR2 as YYNGEE. The CDR3 sequence is 13 residues long. The clonotype comes from a human donor with advanced basal cell or squamous cell carcinoma (not recorded which). The V call is TRBV9, the J call TRBJ2-1, with D uncertain. The sample here was PBMCs, taken after anti-PD-1 therapy. CDR3 protein: CASSVSSFNEQFF. The CDR3 DNA is TGTGCCAGCAGCGTCTCTAGTTTCAATGAGCAGTTCTTC.